The clone carrying this T cell receptor (beta chain) was seen only once. Its target is unknown. Germline CDR1 is GTSNPN and CDR2 is SVGIG (reference sequence). This CDR3 comprises 14 residues. V was pared by 3 bases and J by 4 bases, with 12 bases between. The sample is drawn from a study of CD8 T cells in Susac syndrome. Purification of the CD8+ and CD4+ T cells relied on negative isolation, and TEMRA cells underwent FACS enrichment. Regarding the study as a whole: That the number of individuals in its TCR sequencing and HLA analysis was relatively small was acknowledged by the study.

cDNA came from approximately 0.5 to 1 ug RNA primed by random hexamers. Coverage of TCR beta CDR3 amplification by immunoSEQ multiplex PCR extended to 54 Vbeta and 13 Jbeta. TCRdb called the immunoSEQ multiplex PCR reads again in MiXCR, with one record for every CDR3 protein. The repertoire has 200,000 or so distinct CDR3 sequences, 90% to 95% of them found once; the top ten carry approximately 0.093%. This clonotype was obtained from a human donor with multiple sclerosis. The rearrangement uses TRBV30 and TRBJ2-2; D perhaps matches TRBD2 (5 bases). The sample comprised CD4+ T cells from PBMCs. The CDR3 nucleotides are TGTGCCTGGAGCGGGGTTCAACTCACCGGGGAGCTGTTTTTT. It encodes CAWSGVQLTGELFF.